This TCR beta chain was sequenced during a study of blood T cell repertoires in COVID-19. In the study overall: Acute and convalescent COVID-19 samples came from the United States, Italy and Spain. The analysed material was cDNA or gDNA that came from T cells, B-cell-depleted T cells, or PBMCs.

The V segment lost 4 bases and the J segment 0 bases; nucleotides outside the gene matches: 5. Germline loops: CDR1 SQVTM, CDR2 ANQGSEA. This CDR3 is built from 14 residues. Study processing details: Reference gene primer amplification gave nucleated cell count estimates. TCRdb's table, derived via immunoSEQ multiplex PCR, lists solely in-frame clones and lacks some. The V and J calls and clone size are taken from that table; D and trimming were inferred from the DNA. The sample carries some 280,000 clones, around 89% recorded once. The TCR sequence derives from a woman aged 55-70 years with acute or convalescent COVID-19. V usage is TRBV29-1 and J usage is TRBJ1-1, with TRBD1 identical over 7 bases. Sequenced: peripheral blood. CDR3 protein: CSVGGGEVNTEAFF. The DNA of the CDR3 is TGCAGCGTTGGAGGGGGCGAGGTGAACACTGAAGCTTTCTTT.